This T cell receptor beta chain was identified in a study of T cells after posttransplantation cyclophosphamide. Study-level points and caveats: Recipient CMV seropositivity and CMV reactivation strongly tracked TRB clonality. Later post-transplant blood repertoires were often dominated by donor CD8+ memory clones. TRB overlap between skin or GI tissue T cells and blood was limited.

The CDR3 is made up of 12 amino acids. With 5 bases clipped from V and 7 bases from J, the junction kept 3 bases outside the gene matches. Germline V gene lookup returns CDR1 SQVTM and CDR2 ANQGSEA. Points on this clone: The antigen remains unidentified.

Methotrexate plus calcineurin inhibitor accompanied controls' myeloablative marrow transplants; sampling was 1 year later. Libraries were prepared by immunoSEQ multiplex PCR; TCRdb keeps only in-frame clonotypes and omits some of them. The table has roughly 16,000 clones, around 85% seen once. This receptor was obtained from a female patient between 18 and 30 years old who received an allogeneic stem cell transplant from an unrelated donor, was CMV-positive, and had acute and chronic GVHD. Certain T cells may be donor cells from the graft. Sequencing used PBMCs, obtained after allogeneic stem cell transplant with calcineurin inhibitor and methotrexate. This chain connects TRBV29-1 to TRBJ1-5; 9 nucleotides match TRBD1. The CDR3 loop reads CSVQDRGQPQHF. For the CDR3, the DNA is TGCAGCGTTCAGGACAGGGGCCAGCCCCAGCATTTT.